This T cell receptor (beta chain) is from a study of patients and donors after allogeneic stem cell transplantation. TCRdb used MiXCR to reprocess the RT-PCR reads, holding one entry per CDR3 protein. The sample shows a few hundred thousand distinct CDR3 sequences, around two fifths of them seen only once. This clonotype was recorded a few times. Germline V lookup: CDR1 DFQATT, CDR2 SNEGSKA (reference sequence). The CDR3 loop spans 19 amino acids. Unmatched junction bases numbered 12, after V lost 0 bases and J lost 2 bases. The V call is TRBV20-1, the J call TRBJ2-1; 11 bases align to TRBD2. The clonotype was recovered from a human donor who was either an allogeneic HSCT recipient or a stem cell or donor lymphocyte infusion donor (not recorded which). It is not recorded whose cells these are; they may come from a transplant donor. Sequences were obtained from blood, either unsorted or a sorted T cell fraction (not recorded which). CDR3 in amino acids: CSARDLLAGGRGTYNEQFF. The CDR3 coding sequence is TGCAGTGCTAGAGATCTTCTAGCGGGGGGCCGAGGGACCTACAATGAGCAGTTCTTC.